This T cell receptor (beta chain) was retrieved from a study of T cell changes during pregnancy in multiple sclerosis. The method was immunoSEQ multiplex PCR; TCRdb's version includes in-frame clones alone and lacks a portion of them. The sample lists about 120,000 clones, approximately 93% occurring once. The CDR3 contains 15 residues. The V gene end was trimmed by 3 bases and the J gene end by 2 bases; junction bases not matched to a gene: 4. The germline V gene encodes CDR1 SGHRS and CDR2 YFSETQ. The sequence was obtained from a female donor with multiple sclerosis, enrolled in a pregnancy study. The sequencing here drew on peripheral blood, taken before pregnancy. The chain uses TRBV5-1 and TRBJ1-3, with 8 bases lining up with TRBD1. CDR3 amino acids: CASSSSGGAGNTIYF. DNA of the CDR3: TGCGCCAGCAGCTCGTCAGGGGGCGCTGGAAACACCATATATTTT.